The 26 T cell receptor beta chains listed next were all sequenced from one sample in a study of lymphopenia after photon versus proton radiotherapy. The protocol was immunoSEQ multiplex PCR, while the TCRdb copy is restricted to in-frame clones and leaves out a portion. The sample comprises 55,000 to 70,000 clones, around 93% of which are singletons, and around 2.2% rests with the top ten. The specimen comprised peripheral blood, sampled from a patient treated with photon-based radiotherapy. These receptors all come from a woman between 40 and 55 years old with cholangiocarcinoma.

This chain connects TRBV10-3 to TRBJ2-3; the D gene is possibly TRBD2 (5 bases). V gave up 8 bases and J gave up 0 bases, with 12 bases separating them. The CDR3 runs 14 residues. Germline CDR1 is ENHRY and CDR2 is SYGVKD. The CDR3 nucleotides are TGTGCCATCGGACTCATCACAAGCACAGATACGCAGTATTTT. This encodes CAIGLITSTDTQYF.

The chain couples TRBV25-1 to TRBJ1-1; maybe TRBD1 (6 bases). The V gene's germline CDR1 is MGHDK and CDR2 SYGVNS. The V end was cut by 3 bases, the J end by 1 base, with 15 bases between. The length of the CDR3 is 16 residues. The CDR3 nucleotides read TGTGCCAGCAGTGAGATAAACGGGGGGCCGAACACTGAAGCTTTCTTT. This translates into CASSEINGGPNTEAFF.

V and J are TRBV6-4 and TRBJ1-2; possible D gene TRBD1, 5 bases. The CDR3 sequence is 15 residues long. V was clipped by 2 bases and J by 1 base, with 11 bases between them. The germline gives CDR1 MRHNA, CDR2 SNTAGT. DNA for the CDR3: TGTGCCAGCAGTGACGGACAAACACATAACTATGGCTACACCTTC. Protein: CASSDGQTHNYGYTF.

This chain connects TRBV28 to TRBJ2-3, with D hard to call. CDR1 is MDHEN, CDR2 SYDVKM, per germline. The V and J ends lost 7 bases and 6 bases respectively, with 8 bases between them. The CDR3 runs to 11 residues. The CDR3 reads CASTLGDTQYF. In DNA, the CDR3 is TGTGCCAGCACCCTGGGGGATACGCAGTATTTT.

The chain joins TRBV6-1 to TRBJ2-7, with 8 bases matching TRBD1. Germline CDR1 and CDR2: MNHNS and SASEGT. J lost 5 bases, V lost 1 base, and 4 bases had no gene match. The CDR3 spans 14 residues. DNA for the CDR3: TGTGCCAGCAGTGAAGGCAGGGGGCGAAACGAGCAGTACTTC. Translated, it gives CASSEGRGRNEQYF.

The gene calls are TRBV30 and TRBJ2-1; 10 bases map to TRBD2. This CDR3 contains 16 residues. In germline, CDR1 is GTSNPN, CDR2 SVGIG (reference sequence). Trimming at V came to 3 bases and at J to 6 bases, leaving 11 bases not matched to a gene. The CDR3 loop is CAWSRGGAGGPNEQFF. In DNA form, the CDR3 reads TGTGCCTGGAGCCGAGGGGGAGCGGGAGGGCCCAATGAGCAGTTCTTC.

The table lists this clone with a count of one. The chain employs TRBV6-6 and TRBJ2-7; TRBD1 matches 8 bases. The V and J ends lost 5 bases and 6 bases, in that order; junction bases with no gene match: 9. The germline V gene encodes CDR1 MNHNY and CDR2 SVGAGI (reference sequence). The CDR3 contains 14 residues. The CDR3 bases are TGTGCCAGCAGTCCACAAGGACAGGGCCCCGAGCAGTACTTC. It codes for CASSPQGQGPEQYF.

The rearrangement joins TRBV11-2 to TRBJ1-4, with 9 bases lining up with TRBD1. V trimming: 4 bases; J trimming: 7 bases; junction bases outside the gene matches: 7. CDR1 is SGHAT, CDR2 FQNNGV, per germline. CDR3 length equals 15 residues. CDR3 protein: CASSSWDRDGEKLFF. The CDR3 region has the DNA TGTGCCAGCAGCTCCTGGGACAGGGACGGTGAAAAACTGTTTTTT. Looking up the rest from reference TRBV11-2 and TRBJ1-4 gives the full variable domain: EAGVAQSPRYKIIEKRQSVAFWCNPISGHATLYWYQQILGQGPKLLIQFQNNGVVDDSQLPKDRFSAERLKGVDSTLKIQPAKLEDSAVYLCASSSWDRDGEKLFFGSGTQLSVL.

The gene calls are TRBV5-6 and TRBJ2-7; D is unclear. This CDR3 contains 15 residues. The V end lost 0 bases, the J end lost 0 bases, and 10 bases lay between the germline ends. CDR1 is SGHDT, CDR2 YYEEEE, per germline. CDR3 DNA: TGTGCCAGCAGCTTGGAACTAACTAACTCCTACGAGCAGTACTTC. It translates to CASSLELTNSYEQYF. The full variable domain, in which reference TRBV5-6 and TRBJ2-7 provide the parts outside the CDR3, is DAGVTQSPTHLIKTRGQQVTLRCSPKSGHDTVSWYQQALGQGPQFIFQYYEEEERQRGNFPDRFSGHQFPNYSSELNVNALLLGDSALYLCASSLELTNSYEQYFGPGTRLTVT.

Only one count was recorded for this clone. The chain recombines TRBV19 with TRBJ1-1; no definite D call. V lost 0 bases and J 9 bases, leaving 11 bases between the germline ends. The CDR3 totals 13 residues. Germline lookup yields CDR1 LNHDA and CDR2 SQIVND (reference sequence). DNA for the CDR3: TGTGCCAGTAGTATAGAATCCTCGGGAAAAGCTTTCTTT. Translation: CASSIESSGKAFF.

This CDR3 reads CASSLGGFSYNEQFF. DNA of the CDR3: TGTGCCAGCAGTTTAGGGGGCTTCTCCTACAATGAGCAGTTCTTC. The genes are TRBV28 and TRBJ2-1, with TRBD1 as a possible D gene (6 bases). The V and J ends lost 2 bases and 0 bases respectively, with 8 bases between them. This CDR3 has 15 residues. Looked up from germline, CDR1 is MDHEN and CDR2 is SYDVKM.

The chain employs TRBV4-3 and TRBJ1-4; D is perhaps TRBD1 (5 bases). The germline V and J ends were trimmed by 1 base and 7 bases, with 7 bases remaining between them. This CDR3 is built from 13 residues. From germline, CDR1 is LGHNA and CDR2 YSLEER. CDR3: CASSQGTGEKLFF. CDR3 DNA: TGCGCCAGCAGCCAAGGCACAGGTGAAAAACTGTTTTTT.

The CDR3 DNA follows: TGCGCCAGCAGCTTGGTGGCAGGAAGTACCGGGGAGCTGTTTTTT. It is translated as CASSLVAGSTGELFF. The chain carries TRBV5-1 and TRBJ2-2; no definite D call. The V end lost 0 bases, the J end lost 5 bases, and 11 bases lay between the germline ends. Germline CDR1 SGHRS, CDR2 YFSETQ. CDR3 length: 15 amino acids.

The chain has TRBV10-3 and TRBJ2-7, with D hard to call. CDR3 length: 16 residues. Per the germline V gene, CDR1 is ENHRY and CDR2 is SYGVKD. V was trimmed by 3 bases and J by 5 bases, leaving 20 bases between them. The CDR3 DNA follows: TGTGCCATCAGTGATTTTGCTAAAAGGGAACCCGACGAGCAGTACTTC. It codes for CAISDFAKREPDEQYF.

This clone showed up just a few times. The gene calls are TRBV10-3 and TRBJ1-5, with 9 positions matching TRBD1. Looked up from germline, CDR1 is ENHRY and CDR2 is SYGVKD. The trim removed 9 bases at V and 3 bases at J, leaving 9 bases unmatched. This CDR3 comprises 15 residues. CDR3 sequence reads: CAIGRDRDSNQPQHF. The CDR3 DNA reads TGTGCCATAGGCAGGGACAGGGACTCCAATCAGCCCCAGCATTTT.

V and J are TRBV7-8 and TRBJ1-1; D not certain. The germline V gene encodes CDR1 SGHVS and CDR2 FQNEAQ. The CDR3 spans 14 residues. Trimming removed 4 bases from V and 2 bases from J, with 11 bases in between. CDR3 protein: CASSYGGRNTEAFF. The CDR3 bases are TGTGCCAGCAGCTATGGAGGAAGAAACACTGAAGCTTTCTTT.

The sample holds one count of this clone. The chain joins TRBV7-2 to TRBJ1-3; no definite D call. This CDR3 contains 14 residues. Trimming pared 0 bases from V and 0 bases from J, leaving 3 bases between. Germline loops: CDR1 SGHTA, CDR2 FQGNSA. CDR3 bases: TGTGCCAGCAGCTTAGCGGTCTCTGGAAACACCATATATTTT. The encoded protein is CASSLAVSGNTIYF.

The chain couples TRBV7-9 to TRBJ2-3, with D perhaps given as TRBD1 or TRBD2 (5 bases each). CDR1 and CDR2 from the germline V gene are SEHNR and FQNEAQ (reference sequence). Trimming shortened V by 5 bases and J by 3 bases, and 15 bases separated the two germline ends. This CDR3 is 15 amino acids long. CDR3 nucleotide sequence: TGTGCCAGCAGCCCGCCGGGGACCACTACAGATACGCAGTATTTT. Its protein product is CASSPPGTTTDTQYF.

This rearrangement joins TRBV7-2 to TRBJ2-3; D unclear. V was cut by 1 base and J by 4 bases, with 9 bases left in between. CDR3 length: 14 amino acids. Germline CDR1 is SGHTA and CDR2 is FQGNSA. The CDR3: CASSLEQAADTQYF. CDR3 sequence (DNA): TGTGCCAGCAGCTTAGAGCAGGCAGCAGATACGCAGTATTTT.

The V call is TRBV5-4, the J call TRBJ2-1, with TRBD1 as a possible D gene (6 bases). CDR1 is SGHNT and CDR2 is YYREEE in the germline V gene (reference sequence). CDR3 size: 14 residues. Between the trimmed V and J ends, which lost 3 bases and 5 bases, there was a span of 12 bases. In DNA form, the CDR3 reads TGTGCCAGCAGCTGGGGGCAGGGAAACAATGAGCAGTTCTTC. This encodes CASSWGQGNNEQFF.

The V gene is TRBV25-1, the J gene TRBJ2-1; D remains ambiguous. Trimming cost V 3 bases and J 7 bases, with 10 bases left between them. Looked up from germline, CDR1 is MGHDK and CDR2 is SYGVNS. This CDR3 comprises 13 residues. The CDR3, as DNA: TGTGCCAGCAGTGACGGCCTGGCGAATGAGCAGTTCTTC. This translates into CASSDGLANEQFF.

The rearrangement links TRBV6-5 to TRBJ2-1, with D possibly being TRBD1 (5 bases). CDR1 MNHEY and CDR2 SVGAGI come from the germline V gene. The CDR3 runs to 13 residues. Trimming left V 5 bases short and J 7 bases short, with 12 bases between. CDR3 residues: CASSPTGANEQFF. CDR3 sequence (DNA): TGTGCCAGCAGTCCGACTGGGGCAAATGAGCAGTTCTTC.

This clone was detected once. CDR3: CASSSYHGTGGNTGELFF. In DNA form, the CDR3 reads TGTGCCAGCAGTTCATATCACGGGACTGGTGGGAACACCGGGGAGCTGTTTTTT. J is TRBJ2-2 and V is TRBV7-8, with D possibly being TRBD2 (6 bases). This CDR3 has 18 residues. Trimming took 6 bases from V and 1 from J, leaving 21 bases between them. The germline V gene encodes CDR1 SGHVS and CDR2 FQNEAQ.

The CDR3 here is CASSLGGSTEAFF. The CDR3 DNA follows: TGTGCCAGCAGTTTAGGGGGGAGCACTGAAGCTTTCTTT. V usage is TRBV27 and J usage is TRBJ1-1; TRBD1 might be the D (5 bases). Looked up from germline, CDR1 is MNHEY and CDR2 is SMNVEV (reference sequence). The CDR3 loop spans 13 amino acids. V gave up 2 bases and J gave up 4 bases, with 8 bases separating them.

The chain has TRBV27 and TRBJ2-7; TRBD2 might be the D (6 bases). Trimming left V 6 bases short and J 3 bases short, with 21 bases between. The CDR3 sequence is 16 residues long. The germline gives CDR1 MNHEY, CDR2 SMNVEV (reference sequence). Here the CDR3 reads CASSSGEGLLHYEQYF. CDR3 nucleotide sequence: TGTGCCAGCAGCTCTGGTGAGGGACTTCTTCACTACGAGCAGTACTTC.

This sequence joins TRBV6-1 and TRBJ1-2; unclear D gene. The CDR3 is 14 amino acids. Between the trimmed V and J ends, which lost 6 bases and 4 bases, there was a span of 15 bases. Looked up from germline, CDR1 is MNHNS and CDR2 is SASEGT. In DNA, the CDR3 is TGTGCCAGCAGAGACACCCCTCGGTCCTATGGCTACACCTTC. Amino acids: CASRDTPRSYGYTF.